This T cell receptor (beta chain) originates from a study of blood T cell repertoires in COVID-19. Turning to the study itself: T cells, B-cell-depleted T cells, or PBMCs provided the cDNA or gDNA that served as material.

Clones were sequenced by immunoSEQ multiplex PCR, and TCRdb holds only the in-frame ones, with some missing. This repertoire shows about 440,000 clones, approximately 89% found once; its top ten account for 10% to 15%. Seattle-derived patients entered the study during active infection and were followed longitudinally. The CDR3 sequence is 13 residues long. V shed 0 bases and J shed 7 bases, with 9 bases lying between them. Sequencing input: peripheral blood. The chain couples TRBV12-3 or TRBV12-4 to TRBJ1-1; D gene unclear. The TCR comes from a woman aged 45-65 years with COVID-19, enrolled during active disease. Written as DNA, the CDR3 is TGTGCCAGCAGTTTAGCGAGACGGGTTGAAGCTTTCTTT. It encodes CASSLARRVEAFF.